One and the same sample provided the 11 T cell receptor beta chains below, sequenced in a study of glioma-infiltrating T cells after dendritic cell vaccination. The protocol was immunoSEQ multiplex PCR, while the TCRdb copy is restricted to in-frame clones and leaves out a portion. The sample comprises more than 30,000 clones, 90% of which are singletons, and less than 2.5% rests with the top ten. The sequences come from blood, collected before dendritic cell vaccination. These receptors came from a human donor with glioblastoma.

V gene TRBV7-9 combines with J gene TRBJ2-7; a weak D match, TRBD1 (7 bases). Germline CDR1 SEHNR, CDR2 FQNEAQ (reference sequence). This CDR3 is built from 15 residues. Between the trimmed V and J ends, which lost 2 bases and 2 bases, there was a span of 13 bases. This chain's CDR3 is CASSLNRGTAYEQYF. The CDR3, as DNA: TGTGCCAGCAGCTTAAATCGCGGGACAGCCTACGAGCAGTACTTC. Filled out from reference TRBV7-9 and TRBJ2-7, the complete variable domain reads DTGVSQNPRHKITKRGQNVTFRCDPISEHNRLYWYRQTLGQGPEFLTYFQNEAQLEKSRLLSDRFSAERPKGSFSTLEIQRTEQGDSAMYLCASSLNRGTAYEQYFGPGTRLTVT.

The genes are TRBV25-1 and TRBJ2-3, with TRBD2 matching over 9 bases. CDR3 length: 16 residues. Per the germline V gene, CDR1 is MGHDK and CDR2 is SYGVNS. Trimming took 6 bases from V and 7 from J; bases not matched to a gene: 14. The CDR3 region is CASRPPGSGGRYTQYF. The CDR3 DNA reads as TGTGCCAGCAGACCACCGGGTAGCGGGGGACGGTATACGCAGTATTTT.

The chain couples TRBV11-2 to TRBJ2-1; 7 positions match TRBD2. Per the germline V gene, CDR1 is SGHAT and CDR2 is FQNNGV. The ends lost 1 base at V and 3 bases at J; junction bases unmatched: 3. There are 15 residues in the CDR3. The CDR3 protein is CASSLVSGFYNEQFF. The CDR3, as DNA: TGTGCCAGCAGCTTAGTTAGCGGGTTCTACAATGAGCAGTTCTTC.

The V call is TRBV6-1, the J call TRBJ2-1; possibly TRBD1 for D (6 bases). The CDR3 length is 14 residues. Germline CDR1 MNHNS, CDR2 SASEGT. V was shortened by 1 base and J by 6 bases, with 10 bases between the two germline ends. In DNA form, the CDR3 reads TGTGCCAGCAGTGAAGACAGGGTCCCCAATGAGCAGTTCTTC. Translated, it gives CASSEDRVPNEQFF.

In its sample, this clone was seen a few times. V usage is TRBV6-6 and J usage is TRBJ1-1, with 7 positions matching TRBD1. The CDR3 is 14 residues long. With 5 bases clipped from V and 2 bases from J, the junction kept 5 bases outside the gene matches. Per the germline V gene, CDR1 is MNHNY and CDR2 is SVGAGI (reference sequence). The CDR3 sequence: CASSKTGLNTEAFF. The CDR3 bases are TGTGCCAGCAGTAAGACAGGGCTCAACACTGAAGCTTTCTTT.

The V call is TRBV2, the J call TRBJ2-5, with 7 bases aligning to TRBD1. The germline gives CDR1 SNHLY, CDR2 FYNNEI. This CDR3 spans 13 amino acids. J gave up 5 bases and V 4 bases, and 4 bases lay outside the gene matches. The CDR3 loop reads CASSGQGVETQYF. CDR3 sequence (DNA): TGTGCCAGCAGTGGACAGGGAGTGGAGACCCAGTACTTC.

The chain joins TRBV18 to TRBJ1-3; tentatively, D is TRBD1 (6 bases). The germline CDR1 and CDR2 sequences are KGHSH and LQKENI. V was trimmed by 3 bases and J by 2 bases, leaving 17 bases between them. The CDR3 totals 17 residues. In DNA, the CDR3 is TGTGCCAGCTCACCGGGCACAACAGGGAATACTGGAAACACCATATATTTT. This gives the protein CASSPGTTGNTGNTIYF.

The genes are TRBV10-1 and TRBJ2-1, with TRBD2 matching 8 bases. Germline V gene lookup returns CDR1 WNHNN and CDR2 SYGVQD (reference sequence). The J segment lost 6 bases and the V segment lost 2 bases, leaving 3 bases of the junction unmatched. The CDR3 is 14 amino acids. The CDR3 sequence: CASSERGLGNEQFF. Written as DNA, the CDR3 is TGCGCCAGCAGTGAGAGGGGACTAGGCAATGAGCAGTTCTTC.

The chain joins TRBV2 to TRBJ2-5, with D maybe TRBD2 (5 bases). Matching the DNA end better, TRBJ2-7 makes the J call doubtful. The germline V gene has CDR1 SNHLY and CDR2 FYNNEI. This CDR3 is built from 15 residues. CDR3 bases: TGTGCCAGCAGTGAAGACAGACGGAGGTCCTACGAGCAGTACTTC. Encoded protein: CASSEDRRRSYEQYF.

The V and J genes are TRBV6-1 and TRBJ2-4, with 9 bases aligning to TRBD1. CDR1 and CDR2 from the germline V gene are MNHNS and SASEGT. This CDR3 contains 14 residues. The ends lost 1 base at V and 8 bases at J; junction bases unmatched: 3. CDR3 sequence reads: CASSEGGQGHIQYF. Here the CDR3 DNA reads TGTGCCAGCAGTGAAGGGGGACAGGGCCACATTCAGTACTTC.

This clone is a singleton in its sample. The chain links TRBV6-6 to TRBJ2-7, with 12 bases matching TRBD1. J was trimmed by 5 bases and V by 6 bases; bases with no gene match: 5. Germline V gives CDR1 MNHNY, CDR2 SVGAGI (reference sequence). This CDR3 contains 14 residues. Here the CDR3 DNA reads TGTGCCAGCAGGGCCGGGACAGGGGGCAACGAGCAGTACTTC. It encodes CASRAGTGGNEQYF.